This T cell receptor (beta chain) derives from a study of T cells in localized non-small cell lung cancer. Study outcomes and limitations: Adjacent lung tissue had a median 57 of the top 100 clones found in the tumor. Since sequencing was restricted to only one region of the tumor, intratumor heterogeneity remains a possibility.

Only in-frame clones appear in the TCRdb table, and some are missing; sequencing was by immunoSEQ multiplex PCR. The sample has approximately 11,000 clones; around four fifths are singletons. Per the germline V gene, CDR1 is MNHEY and CDR2 is SMNVEV (reference sequence). Losses at the gene ends were 6 bases for V and 1 base for J; bases not matched to a gene: 5. This CDR3 contains 14 residues. Of note for this clone: Its target is not known.

The V gene is TRBV27, the J gene TRBJ1-2, with 7 bases that match TRBD1. The source material was peripheral blood mononuclear cells, sampled before any cancer treatment. This sequence was found in a female donor aged 60 or older with stage II lung adenocarcinoma. The DNA of the CDR3 is TGTGCCAGCAGCCCGGGACAGCTTAACTATGGCTACACCTTC. Translation: CASSPGQLNYGYTF.